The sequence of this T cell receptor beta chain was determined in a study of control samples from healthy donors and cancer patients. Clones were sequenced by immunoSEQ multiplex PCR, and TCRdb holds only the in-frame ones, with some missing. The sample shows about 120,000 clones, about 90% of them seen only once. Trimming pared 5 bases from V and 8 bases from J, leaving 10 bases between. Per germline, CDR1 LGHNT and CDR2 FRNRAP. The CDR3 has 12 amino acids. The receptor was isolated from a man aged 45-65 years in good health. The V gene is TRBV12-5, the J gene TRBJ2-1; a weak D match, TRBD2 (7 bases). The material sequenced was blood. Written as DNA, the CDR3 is TGTGCTAGTGGTAGGGAGGGGGATGAGCAGTTCTTC. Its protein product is CASGREGDEQFF.